These 5 T cell receptor beta chains came from one sample sequenced in a study of blood T cell repertoires in COVID-19. The table came from immunoSEQ multiplex PCR; TCRdb's copy has only in-frame clones and leaves some out. The sample has about 210,000 clones; about nine tenths are singletons. The sequenced material came from peripheral blood. Receptors originate from a man between 18 and 29 years old with active or convalescent COVID-19.

V is TRBV11-2 and J is TRBJ2-5; D not resolved. Germline V gene sequence: CDR1 SGHAT, CDR2 FQNNGV. This CDR3 has 14 amino acids. Trimming removed 1 base from V and 2 bases from J, with 8 bases in between. Written as DNA, the CDR3 is TGTGCCAGCAGCTTAGCCTCTTTTCAAGAGACCCAGTACTTC. Translated: CASSLASFQETQYF.

The chain joins TRBV28 to TRBJ1-2, with TRBD1 matching 7 bases. Germline values: CDR1 MDHEN, CDR2 SYDVKM. Trimming removed 1 base from V and 8 bases from J; junction bases left unmatched: 10. The CDR3 is 15 amino acids. CDR3 region: CASSLFVRGRKGYTF. The CDR3, as DNA: TGTGCCAGCAGTTTATTTGTCAGGGGGAGAAAAGGCTACACCTTC.

The J gene is TRBJ1-5, the V gene TRBV19; the match to TRBD1 covers 9 bases. The V gene end was trimmed by 4 bases and the J gene end by 11 bases; junction bases not matched to a gene: 18. The CDR3 is 17 residues long. CDR1 and CDR2 (germline): LNHDA, SQIVND (reference sequence). CDR3 DNA sequence: TGTGCCAGTAGTACCCGGACAGGGGCGCACACAGCGCAGTCCCAGCATTTT. This gives the protein CASSTRTGAHTAQSQHF. The whole variable domain, filled in from reference TRBV19 and TRBJ1-5, reads DGGITQSPKYLFRKEGQNVTLSCEQNLNHDAMYWYRQDPGQGLRLIYYSQIVNDFQKGDIAEGYSVSREKKESFPLTVTSAQKNPTAFYLCASSTRTGAHTAQSQHFGDGTRLSIL.

The V gene is TRBV5-8, the J gene TRBJ1-5, with TRBD1 identical over 7 bases. The V segment lost 4 bases and the J segment 4 bases; nucleotides outside the gene matches: 5. Germline V CDR1 and CDR2: SGHTS, YDEGEE. The CDR3 runs 14 residues. The CDR3 loop is CASSAGQRNQPQHF. CDR3 nucleotide sequence: TGTGCCAGCAGCGCGGGACAGCGGAATCAGCCCCAGCATTTT.

This clone has a single count. The chain carries TRBV11-2 and TRBJ1-2; D gene unclear. V lost 0 bases to trimming and J lost 5 bases, with 13 bases between them. Germline loops: CDR1 SGHAT, CDR2 FQNNGV. CDR3 length equals 15 residues. Here the CDR3 reads CASSLDRRRGYGYTF. CDR3 sequence (DNA): TGTGCCAGCAGCTTAGATAGGAGACGGGGTTATGGCTACACCTTC. Drawing the rest from reference TRBV11-2 and TRBJ1-2, the complete variable domain is EAGVAQSPRYKIIEKRQSVAFWCNPISGHATLYWYQQILGQGPKLLIQFQNNGVVDDSQLPKDRFSAERLKGVDSTLKIQPAKLEDSAVYLCASSLDRRRGYGYTFGSGTRLTVV.